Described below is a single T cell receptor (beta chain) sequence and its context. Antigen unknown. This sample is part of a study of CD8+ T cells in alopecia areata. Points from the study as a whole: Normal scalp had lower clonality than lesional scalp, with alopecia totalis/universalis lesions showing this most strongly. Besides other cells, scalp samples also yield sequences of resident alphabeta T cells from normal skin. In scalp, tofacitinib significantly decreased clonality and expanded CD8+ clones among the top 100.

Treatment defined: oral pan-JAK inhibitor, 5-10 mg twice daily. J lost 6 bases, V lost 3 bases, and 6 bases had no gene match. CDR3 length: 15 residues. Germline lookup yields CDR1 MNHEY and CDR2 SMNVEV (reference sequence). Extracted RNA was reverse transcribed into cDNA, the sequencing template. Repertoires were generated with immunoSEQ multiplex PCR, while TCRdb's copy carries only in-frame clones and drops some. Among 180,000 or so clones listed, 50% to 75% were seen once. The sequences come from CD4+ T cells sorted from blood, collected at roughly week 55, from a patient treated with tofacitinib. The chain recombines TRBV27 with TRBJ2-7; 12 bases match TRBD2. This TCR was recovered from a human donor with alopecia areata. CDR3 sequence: CASSFRLAGGPEQYF. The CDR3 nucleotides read TGTGCCAGCAGTTTCCGCCTAGCGGGGGGGCCCGAGCAGTACTTC.